Each of the 20 T cell receptor beta chains below was sequenced from the same sample in a study of cytomegalovirus exposure and HLA in healthy donors. With 60 Vbeta and 13 Jbeta primers, the PCR was carried out. TCRdb keeps only in-frame clones here, not all; method: immunoSEQ multiplex PCR. The listing records approximately 58,000 clones. What was sequenced was PBMCs. Every receptor here comes from a woman between 45 and 65 years old in good health and CMV-seropositive.

J is TRBJ1-4 and V is TRBV5-6; D is unclear. The CDR3 runs 14 residues. V was shortened by 3 bases and J by 1 base, with 7 bases between the two germline ends. From germline, CDR1 is SGHDT and CDR2 YYEEEE. The CDR3 protein is CASSSRVTNEKLFF. The CDR3 coding sequence is TGTGCCAGCAGCTCGAGGGTAACTAATGAAAAACTGTTTTTT.

The chain couples TRBV5-4 to TRBJ2-5; 7 nucleotides align to TRBD2. Trimming took 1 base from V and 5 from J; bases not matched to a gene: 2. Germline assignment: CDR1 SGHNT and CDR2 YYREEE (reference sequence). The CDR3 spans 13 residues. The CDR3, as DNA: TGTGCCAGCAGCTTGAGGCGGGAGGAGACCCAGTACTTC. This translates into CASSLRREETQYF.

The chain joins TRBV28 to TRBJ2-7, with 7 positions matching TRBD2. The V gene end was trimmed by 4 bases and the J gene end by 5 bases; junction bases not matched to a gene: 14. The CDR3 contains 16 residues. Germline V lookup: CDR1 MDHEN, CDR2 SYDVKM. The CDR3 reads CASSSPLRVGGNEQYF. Here the CDR3 DNA reads TGTGCCAGCAGTTCCCCTTTGAGGGTGGGAGGGAACGAGCAGTACTTC. Combining the CDR3 with reference TRBV28 and TRBJ2-7 gives the whole variable domain DVKVTQSSRYLVKRTGEKVFLECVQDMDHENMFWYRQDPGLGLRLIYFSYDVKMKEKGDIPEGYSVSREKKERFSLILESASTNQTSMYLCASSSPLRVGGNEQYFGPGTRLTVT.

This rearrangement joins TRBV4-1 to TRBJ1-5, with 8 bases matching TRBD1. The CDR3 contains 14 residues. Germline V gene sequence: CDR1 MGHRA, CDR2 YSYEKL. J gave up 11 bases and V 3 bases, and 9 bases lay outside the gene matches. CDR3 residues: CASSHPQGGSAQHF. Here the CDR3 DNA reads TGCGCCAGCAGCCACCCACAGGGGGGATCGGCCCAGCATTTT.

The chain recombines TRBV4-1 with TRBJ2-7, with D possibly being TRBD2 (6 bases). The CDR3 is made up of 15 amino acids. V was pared by 4 bases and J by 3 bases, with 16 bases between. Germline-derived CDR1 and CDR2 are MGHRA and YSYEKL. The CDR3 spells CASSPTGGTFYEQYF. The CDR3 bases are TGCGCCAGCAGCCCAACTGGGGGGACCTTCTACGAGCAGTACTTC.

CDR3 sequence: CSVVQGLAGVYEQFF. CDR3 coding DNA: TGCAGCGTTGTACAAGGGCTAGCGGGAGTTTATGAGCAGTTCTTC. The chain combines TRBV29-1 with TRBJ2-1; 10 nucleotides align to TRBD2. This CDR3 is built from 15 residues. With V trimmed by 4 bases and J by 8 bases, 11 bases remained unmatched. Germline CDR1 reads SQVTM; CDR2 reads ANQGSEA.

The V and J genes are TRBV7-2 and TRBJ2-6, with a possible D match to TRBD1 (5 bases). V shed 5 bases and J shed 1 base, with 12 bases lying between them. Germline V gene lookup returns CDR1 SGHTA and CDR2 FQGNSA. The CDR3 contains 16 residues. The CDR3 DNA is TGTGCCAGCAGCCCAGGTGGGGCTTCTGGGGCCAACGTCCTGACTTTC. This sequence encodes CASSPGGASGANVLTF.

The V gene is TRBV10-2, the J gene TRBJ2-1, with TRBD2 identical over 10 bases. This CDR3 contains 16 residues. V dropped 1 base and J dropped 8; count of bases not matched to a gene: 8. Germline-derived CDR1 and CDR2 are WSHSY and SAAADI. CDR3 loop: CASSEWASGRGDEQFF. CDR3 DNA sequence: TGCGCCAGCAGTGAGTGGGCTAGCGGGAGAGGTGATGAGCAGTTCTTC.

V gene TRBV28 combines with J gene TRBJ1-3, with D perhaps TRBD1 (6 bases). The V end was cut by 7 bases, the J end by 3 bases, with 13 bases between. The CDR3 runs to 14 residues. Germline CDR1 MDHEN, CDR2 SYDVKM. CDR3 in amino acids: CASMGAGDGNTIYF. CDR3 DNA: TGTGCCAGCATGGGGGCGGGGGATGGAAACACCATATATTTT.

The CDR3 DNA reads TGTGCCAGCAACTCCGGGACAAGAAGCTATGGCTACACCTTC. This codes for CASNSGTRSYGYTF. V gene TRBV6-1 combines with J gene TRBJ1-2; possible D gene TRBD1, 6 bases. The V end was cut by 7 bases, the J end by 4 bases, with 16 bases between. From germline, CDR1 is MNHNS and CDR2 SASEGT. CDR3 length: 14 amino acids.

V is TRBV28 and J is TRBJ1-4; tentatively, D is TRBD1 (6 bases). The CDR3 is 16 residues long. CDR1 is MDHEN and CDR2 is SYDVKM in the germline V gene. The V and J ends lost 3 bases and 4 bases respectively, with 15 bases between them. The CDR3 region has the DNA TGTGCCAGCAGTTTCCGGAGGGGGGGCCTTAATGAAAAACTGTTTTTT. Its protein is CASSFRRGGLNEKLFF.

This rearrangement joins TRBV28 to TRBJ2-7, with 8 bases matching TRBD1. CDR3 size: 16 residues. The germline CDR1 and CDR2 sequences are MDHEN and SYDVKM. V lost 3 bases, J lost 6 bases, and 13 bases stayed unmatched. As DNA, the CDR3 is TGTGCCAGCAGTTTCACCGGGACAGGATGGGAGCGCGAGCAGTACTTC. Translating it yields CASSFTGTGWEREQYF.

The V call is TRBV2, the J call TRBJ1-1, with TRBD1 as a possible D gene (6 bases). Between the trimmed V and J ends, which lost 7 bases and 8 bases, there was a span of 14 bases. Germline V gene lookup returns CDR1 SNHLY and CDR2 FYNNEI. The CDR3 contains 12 residues. The chain's CDR3 is CASTPDSREAFF. CDR3 sequence (DNA): TGTGCCAGCACCCCGGACAGTAGAGAAGCTTTCTTT.

The chain employs TRBV19 and TRBJ1-5; 7 nucleotides match TRBD1. CDR1 is LNHDA, CDR2 SQIVND, per germline (reference sequence). The CDR3 runs 13 residues. With 6 bases clipped from V and 9 bases from J, the junction kept 8 bases outside the gene matches. CDR3: CASREGGAWPQHF. The CDR3 region has the DNA TGTGCCAGTAGGGAAGGGGGCGCTTGGCCCCAGCATTTT.

The V gene is TRBV4-3, the J gene TRBJ1-1; no clear D gene. V lost 0 bases and J 8 bases, leaving 10 bases between the germline ends. This CDR3 has 13 amino acids. Per germline, CDR1 LGHNA and CDR2 YSLEER. The CDR3 bases are TGCGCCAGCAGCCAAGATCCGGCGGCCGAAGCTTTCTTT. Protein: CASSQDPAAEAFF.

The chain is built from TRBV27 and TRBJ2-5; TRBD2 matches at 9 bases. CDR3 size: 14 residues. Trimming removed 5 bases from V and 5 bases from J; junction bases left unmatched: 6. The V gene's germline CDR1 is MNHEY and CDR2 SMNVEV (reference sequence). The CDR3 bases are TGTGCCAGCAGTCGTCTAGCGGGAATGGAGACCCAGTACTTC. As protein: CASSRLAGMETQYF.

As concerns this clone: Compared with germline, one end of the junction differs, possibly owing to a read error. This rearrangement joins TRBV7-8 to TRBJ1-6, with 7 bases that match TRBD1. This CDR3 has 16 amino acids. Per germline, CDR1 SGHVS and CDR2 FQNEAQ. For the CDR3, the DNA is TGTGCCAGCAGCGTAGCCCGGACAGGACGCAATTCACCCCTCCACTTT. It yields the protein CASSVARTGRNSPLHF. Together with reference TRBV7-8 and TRBJ1-6, the CDR3 gives the full variable domain: GAGVSQSPRYKVAKRGQDVALRCDPISGHVSLFWYQQALGQGPEFLTYFQNEAQLDKSGLPSDRFFAERPEGSVSTLKIQRTQQEDSAVYLCASSVARTGRNSPLHFGNGTRLTVT.

V is TRBV5-1 and J is TRBJ2-1, with D possibly being TRBD2 (5 bases). The V end was cut by 1 base, the J end by 4 bases, with 12 bases between. The CDR3 runs to 15 residues. Germline values: CDR1 SGHRS, CDR2 YFSETQ. As DNA, the CDR3 is TGCGCCAGCAGCTTGACTAGTGGGGAGTACAATGAGCAGTTCTTC. Protein: CASSLTSGEYNEQFF.

V usage is TRBV28 and J usage is TRBJ1-1; D is unclear. Deletions cut 3 bases from V and 3 bases from J, with 14 bases between. Germline CDR1 and CDR2: MDHEN and SYDVKM. The CDR3 consists of 15 residues. CDR3 sequence: CASSFPGRVDTEAFF. CDR3 in DNA: TGTGCCAGCAGTTTCCCGGGGAGGGTGGACACTGAAGCTTTCTTT.

The gene calls are TRBV5-5 and TRBJ1-2, with 8 bases matching TRBD1. The CDR3 length is 14 residues. Per germline, CDR1 SGHKS and CDR2 YYEKEE (reference sequence). With 4 bases clipped from V and 1 base from J, the junction kept 3 bases outside the gene matches. CDR3 residues: CASSGGQGNYGYTF. The CDR3 DNA follows: TGTGCCAGCAGCGGCGGACAGGGTAACTATGGCTACACCTTC.